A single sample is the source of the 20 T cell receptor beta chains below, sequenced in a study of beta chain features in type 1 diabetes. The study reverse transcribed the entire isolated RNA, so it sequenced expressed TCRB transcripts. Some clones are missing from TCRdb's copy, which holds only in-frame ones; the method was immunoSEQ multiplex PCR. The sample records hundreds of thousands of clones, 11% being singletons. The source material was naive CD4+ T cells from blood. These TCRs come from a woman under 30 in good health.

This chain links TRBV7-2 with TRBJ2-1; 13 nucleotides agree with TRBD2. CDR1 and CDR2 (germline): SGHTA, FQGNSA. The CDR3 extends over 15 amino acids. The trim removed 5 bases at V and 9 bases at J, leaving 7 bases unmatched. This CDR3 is CASSVTSGRATEQFF. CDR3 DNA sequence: TGTGCCAGCAGCGTTACTAGCGGGAGGGCCACTGAGCAGTTCTTC.

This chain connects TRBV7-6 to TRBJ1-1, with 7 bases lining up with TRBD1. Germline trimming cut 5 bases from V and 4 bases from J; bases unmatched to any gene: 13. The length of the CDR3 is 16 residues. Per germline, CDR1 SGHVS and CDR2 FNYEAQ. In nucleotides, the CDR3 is TGTGCCAGCAGCCTAACCGGGACAGCCGCGGGCACTGAAGCTTTCTTT. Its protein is CASSLTGTAAGTEAFF.

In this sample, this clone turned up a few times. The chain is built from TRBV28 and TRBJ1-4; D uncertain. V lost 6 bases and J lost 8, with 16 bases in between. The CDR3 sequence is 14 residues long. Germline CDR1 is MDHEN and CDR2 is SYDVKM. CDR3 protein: CASRPGGSGEKLFF. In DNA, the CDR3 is TGTGCCAGCAGGCCCGGAGGGAGCGGGGAAAAACTGTTTTTT. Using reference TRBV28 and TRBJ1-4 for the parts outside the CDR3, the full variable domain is DVKVTQSSRYLVKRTGEKVFLECVQDMDHENMFWYRQDPGLGLRLIYFSYDVKMKEKGDIPEGYSVSREKKERFSLILESASTNQTSMYLCASRPGGSGEKLFFGSGTQLSVL.

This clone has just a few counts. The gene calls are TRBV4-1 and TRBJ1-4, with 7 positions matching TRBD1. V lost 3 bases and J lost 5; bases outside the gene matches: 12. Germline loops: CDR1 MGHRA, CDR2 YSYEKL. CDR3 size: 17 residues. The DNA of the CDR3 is TGCGCCAGCAGCCACAACCCTCGAGGGACAGAGAATGAAAAACTGTTTTTT. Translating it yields CASSHNPRGTENEKLFF.

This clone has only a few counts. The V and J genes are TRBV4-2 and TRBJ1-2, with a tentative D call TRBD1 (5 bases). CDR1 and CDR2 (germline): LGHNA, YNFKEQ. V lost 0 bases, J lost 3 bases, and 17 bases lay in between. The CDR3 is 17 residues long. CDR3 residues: CASSQDRGRGTHYGYTF. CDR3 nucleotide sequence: TGTGCCAGCAGCCAAGATAGGGGCAGAGGGACCCACTATGGCTACACCTTC.

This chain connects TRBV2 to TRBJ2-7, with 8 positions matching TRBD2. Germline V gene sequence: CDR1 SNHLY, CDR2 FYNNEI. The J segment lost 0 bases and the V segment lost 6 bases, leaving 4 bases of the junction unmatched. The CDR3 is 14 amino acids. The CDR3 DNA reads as TGTGCCAGCAGGGTAGCGGGAACCTCCTACGAGCAGTACGTC. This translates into CASRVAGTSYEQYV.

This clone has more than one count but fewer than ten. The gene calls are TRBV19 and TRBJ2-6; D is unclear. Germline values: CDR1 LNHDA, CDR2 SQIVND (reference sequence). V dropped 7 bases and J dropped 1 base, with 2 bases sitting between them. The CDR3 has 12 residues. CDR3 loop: CASNSGANVLTF. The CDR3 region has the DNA TGTGCCAGTAATTCTGGGGCCAACGTCCTGACTTTC.

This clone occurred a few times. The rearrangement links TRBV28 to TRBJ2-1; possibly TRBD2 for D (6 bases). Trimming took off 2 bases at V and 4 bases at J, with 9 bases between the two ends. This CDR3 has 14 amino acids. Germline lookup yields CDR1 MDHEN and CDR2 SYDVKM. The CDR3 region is CASSLGAGYNEQFF. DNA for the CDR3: TGTGCCAGCAGTTTAGGGGCGGGATACAATGAGCAGTTCTTC. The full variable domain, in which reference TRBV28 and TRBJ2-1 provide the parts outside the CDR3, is DVKVTQSSRYLVKRTGEKVFLECVQDMDHENMFWYRQDPGLGLRLIYFSYDVKMKEKGDIPEGYSVSREKKERFSLILESASTNQTSMYLCASSLGAGYNEQFFGPGTRLTVL.

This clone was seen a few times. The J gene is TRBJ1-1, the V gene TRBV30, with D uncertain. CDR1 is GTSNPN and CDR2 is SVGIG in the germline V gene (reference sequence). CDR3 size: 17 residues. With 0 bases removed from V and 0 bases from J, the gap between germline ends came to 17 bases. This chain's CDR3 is CAWSVGIGRKLNTEAFF. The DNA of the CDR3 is TGTGCCTGGAGTGTGGGTATAGGTCGTAAATTGAACACTGAAGCTTTCTTT. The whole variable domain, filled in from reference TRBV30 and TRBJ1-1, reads SQTIHQWPATLVQPVGSPLSLECTVEGTSNPNLYWYRQAAGRGLQLLFYSVGIGQISSEVPQNLSASRPQDRQFILSSKKLLLSDSGFYLCAWSVGIGRKLNTEAFFGQGTRLTVV.

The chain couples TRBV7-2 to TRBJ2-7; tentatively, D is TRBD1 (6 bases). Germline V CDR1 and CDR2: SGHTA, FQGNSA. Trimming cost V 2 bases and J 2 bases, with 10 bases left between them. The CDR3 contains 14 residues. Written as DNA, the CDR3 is TGTGCCAGCAGCTTAAAGGGGGTGACCTACGAGCAGTACTTC. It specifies CASSLKGVTYEQYF.

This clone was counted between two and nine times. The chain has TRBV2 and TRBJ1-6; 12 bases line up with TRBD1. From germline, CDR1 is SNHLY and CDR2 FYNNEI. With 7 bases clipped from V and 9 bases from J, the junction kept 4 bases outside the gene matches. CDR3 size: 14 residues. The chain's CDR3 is CASTGTGGVSPLHF. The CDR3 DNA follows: TGTGCCAGCACCGGGACAGGGGGCGTTTCACCCCTCCACTTT.

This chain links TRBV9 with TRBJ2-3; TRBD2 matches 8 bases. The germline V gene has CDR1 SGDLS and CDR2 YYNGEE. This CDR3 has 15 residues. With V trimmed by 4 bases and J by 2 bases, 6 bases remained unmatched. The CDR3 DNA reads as TGTGCCAGCAGCCCTGACGGGAGGGCCACAGATACGCAGTATTTT. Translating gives CASSPDGRATDTQYF. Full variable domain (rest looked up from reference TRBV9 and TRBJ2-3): DSGVTQTPKHLITATGQRVTLRCSPRSGDLSVYWYQQSLDQGLQFLIQYYNGEERAKGNILERFSAQQFPDLHSELNLSSLELGDSALYFCASSPDGRATDTQYFGPGTRLTVL.

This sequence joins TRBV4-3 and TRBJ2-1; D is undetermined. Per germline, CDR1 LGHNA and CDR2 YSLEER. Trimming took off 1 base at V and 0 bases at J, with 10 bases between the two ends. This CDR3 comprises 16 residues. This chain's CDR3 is CASSQVFSASYNEQFF. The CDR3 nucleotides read TGCGCCAGCAGCCAAGTATTCTCCGCCTCCTACAATGAGCAGTTCTTC.

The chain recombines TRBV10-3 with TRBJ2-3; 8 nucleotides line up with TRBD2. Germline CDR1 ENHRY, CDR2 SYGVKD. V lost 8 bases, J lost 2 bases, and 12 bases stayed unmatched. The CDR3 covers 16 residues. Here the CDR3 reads CAIAPTSGTNTDTQYF. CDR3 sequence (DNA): TGTGCCATCGCCCCAACTAGCGGCACTAACACAGATACGCAGTATTTT.

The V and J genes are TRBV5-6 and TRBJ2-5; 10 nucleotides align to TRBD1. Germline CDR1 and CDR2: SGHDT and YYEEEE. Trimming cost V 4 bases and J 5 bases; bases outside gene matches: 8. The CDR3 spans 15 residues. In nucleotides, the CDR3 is TGTGCCAGCAGCCAGGGACAGGGGAGGGCGGAGACCCAGTACTTC. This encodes CASSQGQGRAETQYF. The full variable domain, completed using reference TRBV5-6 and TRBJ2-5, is DAGVTQSPTHLIKTRGQQVTLRCSPKSGHDTVSWYQQALGQGPQFIFQYYEEEERQRGNFPDRFSGHQFPNYSSELNVNALLLGDSALYLCASSQGQGRAETQYFGPGTRLLVL.

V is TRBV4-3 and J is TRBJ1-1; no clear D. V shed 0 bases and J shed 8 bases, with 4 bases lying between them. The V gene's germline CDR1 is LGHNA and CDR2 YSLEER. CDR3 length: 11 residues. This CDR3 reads CASSQDGEAFF. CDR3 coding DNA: TGCGCCAGCAGCCAAGATGGCGAAGCTTTCTTT.

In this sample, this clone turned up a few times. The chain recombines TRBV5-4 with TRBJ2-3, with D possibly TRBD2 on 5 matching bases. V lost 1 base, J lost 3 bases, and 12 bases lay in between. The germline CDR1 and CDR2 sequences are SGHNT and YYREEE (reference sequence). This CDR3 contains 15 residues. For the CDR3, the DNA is TGTGCCAGCAGCTTGTCGCTAGCATCTACAGATACGCAGTATTTT. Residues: CASSLSLASTDTQYF.

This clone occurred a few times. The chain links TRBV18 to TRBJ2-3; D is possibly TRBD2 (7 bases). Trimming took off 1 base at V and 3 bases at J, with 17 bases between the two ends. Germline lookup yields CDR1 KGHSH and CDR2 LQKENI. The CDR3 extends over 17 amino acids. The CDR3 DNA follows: TGTGCCAGCTCACCACAGACAGGAGGCGGGAGAACAGATACGCAGTATTTT. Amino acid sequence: CASSPQTGGGRTDTQYF.

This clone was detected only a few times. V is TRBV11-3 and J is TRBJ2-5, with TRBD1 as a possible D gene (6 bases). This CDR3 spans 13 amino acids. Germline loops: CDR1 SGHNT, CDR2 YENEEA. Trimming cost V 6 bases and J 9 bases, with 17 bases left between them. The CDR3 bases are TGTGCCAGCAGACCAACAGGGCCCCGGTCCCAGTACTTC. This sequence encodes CASRPTGPRSQYF. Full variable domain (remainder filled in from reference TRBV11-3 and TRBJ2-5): EAGVVQSPRYKIIEKKQPVAFWCNPISGHNTLYWYLQNLGQGPELLIRYENEEAVDDSQLPKDRFSAERLKGVDSTLKIQPAELGDSAVYLCASRPTGPRSQYFGPGTRLLVL.

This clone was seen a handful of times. CDR3 sequence: CASSPGGLSNQPQHF. CDR3 nucleotides: TGTGCCAGCAGCCCGGGGGGGTTGAGCAATCAGCCCCAGCATTTT. This sequence joins TRBV9 and TRBJ1-5; the D gene is possibly TRBD1 (5 bases). The germline V gene has CDR1 SGDLS and CDR2 YYNGEE. The CDR3 extends over 15 amino acids. Trimming pared 4 bases from V and 1 base from J, leaving 12 bases between.